This T cell receptor beta chain was identified in a study of siplizumab effects on memory and regulatory T cells. Study-wide results and limits: The alloresponse seemed to draw substantially on naive T cells, which appeared more diverse than memory cells.

CDR3 length: 14 residues. The V and J ends lost 1 base and 3 bases respectively, with 10 bases between them. The germline CDR1 and CDR2 sequences are SGHDN and FVKESK. TCR templates numbering 90,000 to 100,000 were assayed per sample. TCRdb's table, derived via immunoSEQ multiplex PCR, lists solely in-frame clones and lacks some. The sample lists roughly 25,000 clones; about 79% were seen once. Turning to this clone: The antigen remains unidentified.

Input material: memory CD4+ T cells sorted from blood. The TCR sequence derives from a human donor in good health. V and J are TRBV14 and TRBJ2-7; no clear D. Here the CDR3 DNA reads TGTGCCAGCAGCCAAGGAGTGGCCCGCTACGAGCAGTACTTC. As protein: CASSQGVARYEQYF.